What follows describes a single TCR beta chain. Authors' methods: Amplifying reference gene primers gave estimates of nucleated cell counts. The repertoire was sequenced with immunoSEQ multiplex PCR; TCRdb's copy has only in-frame clones and lacks some. V and J calls plus clone size are reproduced from that table; the DNA served to infer D and trimming. Among fewer than 250,000 clones listed, roughly 84% were seen once. These data come from a study of blood T cell repertoires in COVID-19. The CDR3 totals 15 residues. Germline CDR1 LNHDA, CDR2 SQIVND (reference sequence). The ends lost 6 bases at V and 8 bases at J; junction bases unmatched: 10.

The chain combines TRBV19 with TRBJ1-2; 12 bases fit TRBD1. The sequence came from a woman aged 40 to 49 who had recovered from COVID-19. The material sequenced was PBMCs or T cells enriched from blood (not recorded which). The CDR3 DNA reads as TGTGCCAGTAGACCATACGGGACAGGGGGCTACGGCTACACCTTC. Translation gives CASRPYGTGGYGYTF.